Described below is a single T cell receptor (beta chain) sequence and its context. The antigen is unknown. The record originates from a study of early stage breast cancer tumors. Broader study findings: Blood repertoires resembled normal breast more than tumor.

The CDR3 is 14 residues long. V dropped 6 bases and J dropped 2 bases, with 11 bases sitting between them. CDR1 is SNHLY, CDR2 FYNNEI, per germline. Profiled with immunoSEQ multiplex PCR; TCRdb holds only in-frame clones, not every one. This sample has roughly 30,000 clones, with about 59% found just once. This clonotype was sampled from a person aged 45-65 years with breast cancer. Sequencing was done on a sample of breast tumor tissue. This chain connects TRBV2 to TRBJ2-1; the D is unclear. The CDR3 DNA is TGTGCCAGCAGCTCCCTTTGGCCCTACAATGAGCAGTTCTTC. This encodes CASSSLWPYNEQFF. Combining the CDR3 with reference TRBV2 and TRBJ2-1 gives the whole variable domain EPEVTQTPSHQVTQMGQEVILRCVPISNHLYFYWYRQILGQKVEFLVSFYNNEISEKSEIFDDQFSVERPDGSNFTLKIRSTKLEDSAMYFCASSSLWPYNEQFFGPGTRLTVL.